A single sample is the source of the 23 T cell receptor beta chains below, sequenced in a study of Ad26.COV2.S vaccination and SARS-CoV-2 variants. The treatment: 15 to 20 received Ad26.COV2.S at low or high dose, single or two shots; 5 received placebo; per-sample allocation not given. On day 63 after the first injection, vaccine and placebo recipients gave samples. Using immunoSEQ multiplex PCR, the repertoire was profiled, and TCRdb retains in-frame clones only, with some absent. The sample yields approximately 240,000 clones, roughly 90% seen once. The sample was peripheral blood, taken in a trial of Ad26.COV2.S vaccine versus placebo. The receptors shown here come from a person between 18 and 60 years old who received the Ad26.COV2.S COVID-19 vaccine or a placebo.

The J gene is TRBJ2-5, the V gene TRBV7-9; a weak D match, TRBD1 (6 bases). Germline CDR1 and CDR2: SEHNR and FQNEAQ (reference sequence). Trimming shortened V by 10 bases and J by 0 bases, and 15 bases separated the two germline ends. This CDR3 has 14 residues. In DNA, the CDR3 is TGTGCCATCGGGACAATTAGGTACCAAGAGACCCAGTACTTC. This sequence encodes CAIGTIRYQETQYF.

V usage is TRBV5-1 and J usage is TRBJ2-1; D may correspond to TRBD1 or TRBD2 (5 bases each). The CDR3 covers 14 residues. Trimming removed 0 bases at V and 10 bases at J, with 14 bases between. Germline assignment: CDR1 SGHRS and CDR2 YFSETQ. The CDR3 DNA follows: TGCGCCAGCAGCTTGGCCCATATGGGACGGGAGCAGTTCTTC. Residues: CASSLAHMGREQFF. Filled out from reference TRBV5-1 and TRBJ2-1, the complete variable domain reads KAGVTQTPRYLIKTRGQQVTLSCSPISGHRSVSWYQQTPGQGLQFLFEYFSETQRNKGNFPGRFSGRQFSNSRSEMNVSTLELGDSALYLCASSLAHMGREQFFGPGTRLTVL.

This chain uses TRBV6-5 with TRBJ2-2; no clear D gene. Trimming shortened V by 6 bases and J by 0 bases, and 11 bases separated the two germline ends. CDR1 is MNHEY and CDR2 is SVGAGI in the germline V gene. This CDR3 contains 15 residues. The CDR3 region is CASSLRGANTGELFF. CDR3 sequence (DNA): TGTGCCAGCAGCCTACGCGGCGCGAACACCGGGGAGCTGTTTTTT.

The V gene is TRBV27, the J gene TRBJ2-3; D ambiguous. The CDR3 extends over 16 amino acids. Between the trimmed V and J ends, which lost 6 bases and 0 bases, there was a span of 16 bases. The germline CDR1 and CDR2 sequences are MNHEY and SMNVEV (reference sequence). CDR3 sequence reads: CASSLDRPSSTDTQYF. The CDR3 nucleotides are TGTGCCAGCAGCCTCGATCGGCCCTCTAGCACAGATACGCAGTATTTT.

This chain connects TRBV18 to TRBJ1-1; D is unresolved. Trimming pared 4 bases from V and 0 bases from J, leaving 18 bases between. The CDR3 has 17 residues. The germline CDR1 and CDR2 sequences are KGHSH and LQKENI. The CDR3 spells CASSQPTLAGMNTEAFF. CDR3 nucleotide sequence: TGTGCCAGCTCACAGCCCACCCTGGCAGGCATGAACACTGAAGCTTTCTTT.

V gene TRBV27 combines with J gene TRBJ2-3; 7 nucleotides match TRBD2. Losses at the gene ends were 4 bases for V and 3 bases for J; bases not matched to a gene: 7. The CDR3 spans 15 residues. From germline, CDR1 is MNHEY and CDR2 SMNVEV (reference sequence). The CDR3 region has the DNA TGTGCCAGCAGTTGGTTCGGGACTATGACAGATACGCAGTATTTT. Translating gives CASSWFGTMTDTQYF.

The chain joins TRBV5-6 to TRBJ1-4; D unresolved. This CDR3 comprises 16 residues. V shed 0 bases and J shed 1 base, with 10 bases lying between them. CDR1 and CDR2 from the germline V gene are SGHDT and YYEEEE. The CDR3 is CASSLGARVTNEKLFF. The CDR3 coding sequence is TGTGCCAGCAGCTTGGGGGCGAGGGTAACTAATGAAAAACTGTTTTTT.

The chain recombines TRBV7-2 with TRBJ2-7; 13 bases map to TRBD2. V dropped 5 bases and J dropped 5; count of bases not matched to a gene: 3. The CDR3 is made up of 14 amino acids. Germline V gene data show CDR1 as SGHTA and CDR2 as FQGNSA. DNA of the CDR3: TGTGCCAGCAGCACGGGACTAGCGGGGAACGAGCAGTACTTC. The encoded protein is CASSTGLAGNEQYF.

This chain connects TRBV28 to TRBJ2-4, with a possible D match to TRBD1 (6 bases). Germline V gene sequence: CDR1 MDHEN, CDR2 SYDVKM. Between the trimmed V and J ends, which lost 3 bases and 0 bases, there was a span of 9 bases. The length of the CDR3 is 15 residues. CDR3 nucleotides: TGTGCCAGCAGTTTTAGGGGGATAGCCAAAAACATTCAGTACTTC. Amino acid sequence: CASSFRGIAKNIQYF.

The chain couples TRBV18 to TRBJ1-1; 7 bases match TRBD1. V lost 6 bases to trimming and J lost 4 bases; unmatched junction nucleotides: 8. Per the germline V gene, CDR1 is KGHSH and CDR2 is LQKENI. The CDR3 has 14 residues. The CDR3 is CASSPGQGGTEAFF. The DNA for the CDR3 is TGTGCCAGCTCGCCGGGGCAGGGGGGCACTGAAGCTTTCTTT.

The chain carries TRBV19 and TRBJ1-5; TRBD1 is a possible D gene (5 bases). The CDR3 consists of 15 residues. CDR1 is LNHDA and CDR2 is SQIVND in the germline V gene (reference sequence). The V end lost 3 bases, the J end lost 2 bases, and 11 bases lay between the germline ends. CDR3 nucleotides: TGTGCCAGTAGTATGGGGGGTTTGGGCAATCAGCCCCAGCATTTT. This sequence encodes CASSMGGLGNQPQHF.

This rearrangement joins TRBV7-3 to TRBJ2-1, with no clear D. The CDR3 runs 14 residues. Germline CDR1 reads SGHTA; CDR2 reads FQGTGA. The ends were cut back, 4 bases at V and 5 bases at J, with 12 bases in the middle. CDR3 sequence: CASSSFILNNEQFF. As DNA, the CDR3 is TGTGCCAGCAGCTCTTTCATCCTTAACAATGAGCAGTTCTTC. Complete variable domain (other parts from reference TRBV7-3 and TRBJ2-1): GAGVSQTPSNKVTEKGKYVELRCDPISGHTALYWYRQSLGQGPEFLIYFQGTGAADDSGLPNDRFFAVRPEGSVSTLKIQRTERGDSAVYLCASSSFILNNEQFFGPGTRLTVL.

The V and J genes are TRBV6-6 and TRBJ1-6; 7 bases map to TRBD1. Germline CDR1 MNHNY, CDR2 SVGAGI (reference sequence). V was clipped by 2 bases and J by 7 bases; unmatched bases: 2. This CDR3 contains 14 residues. For the CDR3, the DNA is TGTGCCAGCAGTTACGACAGGGAAAATTCACCCCTCCACTTT. It specifies CASSYDRENSPLHF.

The rearrangement links TRBV7-2 to TRBJ2-3, with 7 bases matching TRBD1. This CDR3 is built from 13 residues. Losses at the gene ends were 5 bases for V and 5 bases for J; bases not matched to a gene: 4. Looked up from germline, CDR1 is SGHTA and CDR2 is FQGNSA. CDR3 sequence: CASSQGVGDTQYF. The CDR3 region has the DNA TGTGCCAGCAGCCAGGGGGTCGGAGATACGCAGTATTTT.

The chain recombines TRBV7-2 with TRBJ2-5; possibly TRBD2 for D (6 bases). In germline, CDR1 is SGHTA, CDR2 FQGNSA. The CDR3 runs 13 residues. Trimming removed 6 bases from V and 5 bases from J, with 13 bases in between. DNA of the CDR3: TGTGCCAGCAGTCGCGGGGTAGGGGAGACCCAGTACTTC. Translation: CASSRGVGETQYF.

About this clone itself: Other DNA sequences within the sample encode an identical CDR3. The chain has TRBV11-2 and TRBJ2-5; D is possibly TRBD2 (5 bases). Between the trimmed V and J ends, which lost 1 base and 2 bases, there was a span of 8 bases. The CDR3 is made up of 14 amino acids. The germline CDR1 and CDR2 sequences are SGHAT and FQNNGV. The CDR3, as DNA: TGTGCCAGCAGCTTAGGGACGGGGCAAGAGACCCAGTACTTC. Translating it yields CASSLGTGQETQYF.

This sequence joins TRBV19 and TRBJ1-6; TRBD1 matches 12 bases. The CDR3 covers 17 residues. Trimming took 8 bases from V and 1 from J; bases not matched to a gene: 6. CDR1 LNHDA and CDR2 SQIVND come from the germline V gene (reference sequence). The CDR3 sequence is CASGSGQGASYNSPLHF. DNA for the CDR3: TGTGCCAGTGGTTCGGGACAGGGGGCTTCCTATAATTCACCCCTCCACTTT.

The chain couples TRBV6-6 to TRBJ1-5; D gene unclear. CDR1 is MNHNY, CDR2 SVGAGI, per germline (reference sequence). With 7 bases removed from V and 2 bases from J, the gap between germline ends came to 9 bases. The CDR3 totals 13 residues. In DNA, the CDR3 is TGTGCCAGCAACTTGAGAGGCAATCAGCCCCAGCATTTT. This gives the protein CASNLRGNQPQHF.

The gene calls are TRBV28 and TRBJ1-5; 7 nucleotides agree with TRBD1. Germline V gives CDR1 MDHEN, CDR2 SYDVKM. The length of the CDR3 is 13 residues. The V segment lost 8 bases and the J segment 6 bases; nucleotides outside the gene matches: 7. DNA for the CDR3: TGTGCCAGCCGAACGACAGGGTCTCAGCCCCAGCATTTT. This sequence encodes CASRTTGSQPQHF.

This sequence joins TRBV3-1 (or the pseudogene TRBV3-2) and TRBJ2-4, with D tentatively TRBD1 or TRBD2 (5 bases each). This CDR3 comprises 15 residues. From germline, CDR1 is LGHDT and CDR2 YNNKEL (reference sequence). V lost 0 bases and J lost 8, with 14 bases in between. The CDR3 DNA reads TGTGCCAGCAGCCAAGATTGGGGGAAGGGAGACATTCAGTACTTC. Translation gives CASSQDWGKGDIQYF.

V and J are TRBV11-2 and TRBJ2-1, with 12 bases fitting TRBD2. The junction had 2 bases not matched to a gene; V was cut back by 1 base and J by 7 bases. Looked up from germline, CDR1 is SGHAT and CDR2 is FQNNGV. CDR3 size: 15 residues. CDR3 sequence (DNA): TGTGCCAGCAGCTTAGCTAGCGGGAGGGCTAATGAGCAGTTCTTC. Its translation: CASSLASGRANEQFF. Using reference TRBV11-2 and TRBJ2-1 for the parts outside the CDR3, the full variable domain is EAGVAQSPRYKIIEKRQSVAFWCNPISGHATLYWYQQILGQGPKLLIQFQNNGVVDDSQLPKDRFSAERLKGVDSTLKIQPAKLEDSAVYLCASSLASGRANEQFFGPGTRLTVL.

The chain links TRBV5-4 to TRBJ2-7; 14 bases are shared with TRBD2. V lost 0 bases, J lost 5 bases, and 10 bases stayed unmatched. Germline V gives CDR1 SGHNT, CDR2 YYREEE (reference sequence). The CDR3 is 18 amino acids. Written as DNA, the CDR3 is TGTGCCAGCAGCTTGGGGGATGGACTAGCGGGAGGCACCCACGAGCAGTACTTC. It codes for CASSLGDGLAGGTHEQYF.

The V and J genes are TRBV5-1 and TRBJ2-1; 8 bases align to TRBD1. The J segment lost 2 bases and the V segment lost 4 bases, leaving 11 bases of the junction unmatched. The CDR3 is 17 residues long. Germline CDR1 is SGHRS and CDR2 is YFSETQ. This CDR3 is CASSLGTGVYPYNEQFF. In DNA form, the CDR3 reads TGCGCCAGCAGCCTTGGGACAGGAGTCTACCCCTACAATGAGCAGTTCTTC.